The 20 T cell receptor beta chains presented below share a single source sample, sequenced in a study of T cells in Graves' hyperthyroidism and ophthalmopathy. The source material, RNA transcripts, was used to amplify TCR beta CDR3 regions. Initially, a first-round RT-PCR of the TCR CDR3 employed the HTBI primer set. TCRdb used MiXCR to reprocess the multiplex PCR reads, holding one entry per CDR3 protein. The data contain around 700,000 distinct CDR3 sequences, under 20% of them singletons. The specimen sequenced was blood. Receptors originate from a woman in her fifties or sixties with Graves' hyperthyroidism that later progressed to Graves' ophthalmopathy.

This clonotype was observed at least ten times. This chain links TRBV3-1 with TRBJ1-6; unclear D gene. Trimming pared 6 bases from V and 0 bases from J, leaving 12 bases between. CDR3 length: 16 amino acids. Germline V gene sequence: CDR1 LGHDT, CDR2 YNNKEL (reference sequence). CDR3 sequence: CASRQTDYSYNSPLHF. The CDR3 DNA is TGTGCCAGCAGGCAGACGGATTACTCCTATAATTCACCCCTCCACTTT.

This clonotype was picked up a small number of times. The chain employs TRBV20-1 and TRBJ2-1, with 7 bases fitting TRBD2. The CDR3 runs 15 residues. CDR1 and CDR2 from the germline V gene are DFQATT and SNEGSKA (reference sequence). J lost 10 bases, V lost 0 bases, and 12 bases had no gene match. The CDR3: CSARDLGGAGWEQFF. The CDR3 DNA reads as TGCAGTGCTAGAGATTTGGGAGGGGCCGGATGGGAGCAGTTCTTC.

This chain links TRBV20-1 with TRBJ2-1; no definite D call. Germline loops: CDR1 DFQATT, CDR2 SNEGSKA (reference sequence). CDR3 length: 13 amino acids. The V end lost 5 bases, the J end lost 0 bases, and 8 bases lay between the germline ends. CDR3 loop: CSAGSRSYNEQFF. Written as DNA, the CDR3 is TGCAGTGCTGGGTCCCGCTCCTACAATGAGCAGTTCTTC.

In DNA form, the CDR3 reads TGTGCCAGCAGTTATCCCCCGGCTGGTCTAGCCCCCTACGAGCAGTACTTC. It specifies CASSYPPAGLAPYEQYF. V is TRBV6-2 or TRBV6-3 and J is TRBJ2-7; D possibly corresponds to TRBD2 (5 bases). The length of the CDR3 is 17 residues. The ends were cut back, 3 bases at V and 2 bases at J, with 20 bases in the middle. The germline CDR1 and CDR2 sequences are MNHEY and SVGEGT.

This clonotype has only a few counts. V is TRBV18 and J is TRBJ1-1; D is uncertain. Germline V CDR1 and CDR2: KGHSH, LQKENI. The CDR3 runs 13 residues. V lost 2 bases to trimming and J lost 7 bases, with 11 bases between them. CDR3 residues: CASSPGGDFEAFF. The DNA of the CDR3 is TGTGCCAGCTCACCAGGCGGCGATTTTGAAGCTTTCTTT.

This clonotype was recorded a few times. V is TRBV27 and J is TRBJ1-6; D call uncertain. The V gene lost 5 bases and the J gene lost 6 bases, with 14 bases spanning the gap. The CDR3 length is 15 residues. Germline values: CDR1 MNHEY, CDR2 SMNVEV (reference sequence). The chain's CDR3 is CASSPQDGRNSPLHF. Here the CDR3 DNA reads TGTGCCAGCAGTCCCCAGGACGGACGTAATTCACCCCTCCACTTT.

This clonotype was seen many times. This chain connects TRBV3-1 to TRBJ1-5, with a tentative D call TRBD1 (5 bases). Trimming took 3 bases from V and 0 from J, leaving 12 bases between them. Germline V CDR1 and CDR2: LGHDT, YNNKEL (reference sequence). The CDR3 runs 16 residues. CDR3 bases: TGTGCCAGCAGCCAGGGACCTAATCCTAGCAATCAGCCCCAGCATTTT. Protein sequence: CASSQGPNPSNQPQHF.

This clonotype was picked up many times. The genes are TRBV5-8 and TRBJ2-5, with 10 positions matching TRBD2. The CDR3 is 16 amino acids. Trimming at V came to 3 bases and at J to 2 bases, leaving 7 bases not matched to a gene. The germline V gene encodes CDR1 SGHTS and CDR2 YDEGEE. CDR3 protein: CASSSGLAATQETQYF. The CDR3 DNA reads TGTGCCAGCAGCTCAGGACTAGCGGCAACGCAAGAGACCCAGTACTTC.

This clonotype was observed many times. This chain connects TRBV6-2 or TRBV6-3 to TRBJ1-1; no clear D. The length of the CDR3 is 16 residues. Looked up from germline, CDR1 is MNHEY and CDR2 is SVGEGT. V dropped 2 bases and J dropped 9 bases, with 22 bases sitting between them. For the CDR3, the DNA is TGTGCCAGCAGTTACGCGGAACGGCGTACCGTACGAAAAGCTTTCTTT. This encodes CASSYAERRTVRKAFF.

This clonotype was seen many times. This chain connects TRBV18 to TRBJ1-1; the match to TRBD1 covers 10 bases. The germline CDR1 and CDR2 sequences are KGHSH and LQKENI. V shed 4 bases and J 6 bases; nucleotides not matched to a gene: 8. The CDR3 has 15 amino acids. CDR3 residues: CASSQYTTGGAEAFF. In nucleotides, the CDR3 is TGTGCCAGCTCACAATATACGACAGGGGGCGCTGAAGCTTTCTTT.

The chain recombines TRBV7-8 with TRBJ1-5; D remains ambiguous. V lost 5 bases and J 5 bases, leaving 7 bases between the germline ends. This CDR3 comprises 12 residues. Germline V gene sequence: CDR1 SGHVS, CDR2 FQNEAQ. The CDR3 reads CASSHEDQPQHF. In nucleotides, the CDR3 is TGTGCCAGCAGCCACGAGGATCAGCCCCAGCATTTT.

The CDR3 DNA reads as TGTGCCAGCTCATTCGCCGGGGGTAACTATGGCTACACCTTC. Translated, it gives CASSFAGGNYGYTF. This chain connects TRBV18 to TRBJ1-2; tentatively, D is TRBD1 (5 bases). Trimming stripped 5 bases from V and 1 base from J, with 11 bases between. From germline, CDR1 is KGHSH and CDR2 LQKENI. The CDR3 spans 14 residues.

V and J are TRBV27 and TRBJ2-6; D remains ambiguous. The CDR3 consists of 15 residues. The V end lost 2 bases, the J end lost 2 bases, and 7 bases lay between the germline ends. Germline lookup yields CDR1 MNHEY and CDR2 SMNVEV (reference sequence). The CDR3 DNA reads TGTGCCAGCAGTTTACTGGCTGCTGGGGCCAACGTCCTGACTTTC. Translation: CASSLLAAGANVLTF.

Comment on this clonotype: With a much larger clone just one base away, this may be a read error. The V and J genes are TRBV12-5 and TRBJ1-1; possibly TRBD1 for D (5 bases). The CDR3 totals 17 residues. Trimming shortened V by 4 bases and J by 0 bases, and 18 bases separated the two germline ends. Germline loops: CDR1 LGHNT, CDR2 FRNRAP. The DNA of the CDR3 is TGTGCTAGTGGTTCGGTACGGGGGGGAATCCTGAACACTGAAGCTTTCTTT. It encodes CASGSVRGGILNTEAFF.

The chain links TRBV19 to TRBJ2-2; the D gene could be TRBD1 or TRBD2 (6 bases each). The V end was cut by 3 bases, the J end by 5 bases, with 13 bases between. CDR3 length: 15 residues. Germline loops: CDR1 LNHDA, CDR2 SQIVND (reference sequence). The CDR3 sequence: CASSIGRGGTGELFF. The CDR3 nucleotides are TGTGCCAGTAGTATTGGCAGGGGAGGAACCGGGGAGCTGTTTTTT. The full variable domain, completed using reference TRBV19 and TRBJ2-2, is DGGITQSPKYLFRKEGQNVTLSCEQNLNHDAMYWYRQDPGQGLRLIYYSQIVNDFQKGDIAEGYSVSREKKESFPLTVTSAQKNPTAFYLCASSIGRGGTGELFFGEGSRLTVL.

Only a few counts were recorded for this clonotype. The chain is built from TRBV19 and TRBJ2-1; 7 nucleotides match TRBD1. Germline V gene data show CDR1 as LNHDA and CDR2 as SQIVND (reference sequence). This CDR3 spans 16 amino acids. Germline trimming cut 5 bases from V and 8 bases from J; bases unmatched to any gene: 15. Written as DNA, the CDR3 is TGTGCCAGTAGTCCGACAGGGACAATCTCTACCTATGAGCAGTTCTTC. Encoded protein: CASSPTGTISTYEQFF.

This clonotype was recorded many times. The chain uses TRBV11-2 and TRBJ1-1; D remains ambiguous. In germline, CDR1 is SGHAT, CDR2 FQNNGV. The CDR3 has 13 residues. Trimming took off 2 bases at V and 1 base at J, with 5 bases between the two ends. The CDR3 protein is CASSLTRNTEAFF. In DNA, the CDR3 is TGTGCCAGCAGCTTAACAAGGAACACTGAAGCTTTCTTT.

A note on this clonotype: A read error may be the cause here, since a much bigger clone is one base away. CDR3 in DNA: TGTGTCAGCAGCTTCGCCAGCCGGAGCACAGATACGCAGTATTTT. This sequence encodes CVSSFASRSTDTQYF. The V and J genes are TRBV11-2 and TRBJ2-3, with D unresolved. CDR3 length: 15 amino acids. Germline V gene sequence: CDR1 SGHAT, CDR2 FQNNGV.

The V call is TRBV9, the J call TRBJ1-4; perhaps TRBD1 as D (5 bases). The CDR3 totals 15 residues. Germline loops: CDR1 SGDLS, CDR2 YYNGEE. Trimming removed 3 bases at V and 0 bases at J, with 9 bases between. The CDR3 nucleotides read TGTGCCAGCAGCGGGAGACAGTCAACTAATGAAAAACTGTTTTTT. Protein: CASSGRQSTNEKLFF.

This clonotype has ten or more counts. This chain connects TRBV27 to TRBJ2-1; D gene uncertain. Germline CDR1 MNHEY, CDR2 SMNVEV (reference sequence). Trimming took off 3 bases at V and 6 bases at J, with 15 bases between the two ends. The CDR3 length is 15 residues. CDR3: CASSLYPNWSNEQFF. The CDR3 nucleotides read TGTGCCAGCAGTTTGTATCCTAACTGGAGCAATGAGCAGTTCTTC.